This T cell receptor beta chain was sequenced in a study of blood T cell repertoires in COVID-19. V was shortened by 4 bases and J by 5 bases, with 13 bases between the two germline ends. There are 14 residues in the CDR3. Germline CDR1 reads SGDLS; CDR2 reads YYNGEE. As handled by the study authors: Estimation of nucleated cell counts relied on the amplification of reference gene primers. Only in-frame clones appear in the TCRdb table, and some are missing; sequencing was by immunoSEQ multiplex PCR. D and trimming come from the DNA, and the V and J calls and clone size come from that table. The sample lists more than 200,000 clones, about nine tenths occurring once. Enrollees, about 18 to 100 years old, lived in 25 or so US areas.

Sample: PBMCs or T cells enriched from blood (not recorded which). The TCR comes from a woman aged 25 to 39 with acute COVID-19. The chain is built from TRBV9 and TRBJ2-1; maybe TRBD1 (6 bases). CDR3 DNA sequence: TGTGCCAGCAGCCCCTGGACAGCAGACAATGAGCAGTTCTTC. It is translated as CASSPWTADNEQFF.